The rows below give T cell receptor beta chains drawn from one sample of a study of CD8+ T cells in alopecia areata. Sequencing used immunoSEQ multiplex PCR; TCRdb keeps in-frame clones, though not all of them. The sample has about 180,000 clones; about half are singletons. The sample was CD8+ T cells sorted from blood, taken around week 54, from a patient treated with tofacitinib. All receptors come from a human donor with alopecia areata. The CDR3 runs from the conserved cysteine through the conserved F or W. D genes are given only for firm matches. The size entry is marked missing in some rows and otherwise reads once, few, many or a size class.

J gene,D gene,V gene,clone size,CDR3 protein,CDR3 DNA
TRBJ2-7,NA,TRBV5-4,few,CASSSTYEQYF,TGTGCCAGCAGCTCCACCTACGAGCAGTACTTC
TRBJ2-7,NA,TRBV19,NA,CASSPWSGQSYEQYF,TGTGCCAGTAGCCCGTGGTCCGGACAGTCCTACGAGCAGTACTTC
TRBJ2-1,NA,TRBV9,NA,CASSEFWGNEQFF,TGTGCCAGCAGCGAATTCTGGGGCAATGAGCAGTTCTTC
TRBJ2-5,NA,TRBV29-1,few,CSVEDGWGASQETQYF,TGCAGCGTTGAAGATGGATGGGGCGCCAGTCAAGAGACCCAGTACTTC
TRBJ1-1,TRBD1,TRBV9,NA,CASSILTGFDTEAFF,TGTGCCAGCAGCATATTGACAGGGTTCGACACTGAAGCTTTCTTT
TRBJ2-7,TRBD1,TRBV29-1,NA,CSVEDLGGEAYEQYF,TGCAGCGTTGAAGATCTAGGGGGCGAAGCCTACGAGCAGTACTTC
TRBJ1-1,NA,TRBV13,NA,CASRPRGGTNTEAFF,TGTGCCAGCAGGCCCCGGGGGGGGACGAACACTGAAGCTTTCTTT
TRBJ1-5,TRBD1,TRBV7-8,NA,CASSWGQTSNQPQHF,TGTGCCAGCAGCTGGGGACAGACCAGCAATCAGCCCCAGCATTTT
TRBJ1-5,NA,TRBV7-8,NA,CASSLLWEPQHF,TGTGCCAGCAGCTTATTATGGGAGCCCCAGCATTTT
TRBJ2-3,NA,TRBV2,NA,CASIDAPSDTQYF,TGTGCCAGCATAGACGCCCCCTCAGATACGCAGTATTTT
TRBJ2-5,NA,TRBV13,NA,CASSAGSVETQYF,TGTGCCAGCAGCGCAGGGAGTGTTGAGACCCAGTACTTC
TRBJ2-7,NA,TRBV11-2,NA,CASSLTEGGEQYF,TGTGCCAGCAGCCTCACGGAAGGGGGCGAGCAGTACTTC
TRBJ2-7,TRBD2,TRBV13,NA,CASSLVGGDEQYF,TGTGCCAGCAGCTTAGTTGGGGGGGACGAGCAGTACTTC
TRBJ1-1,NA,TRBV27,few,CASSLVGYVTEAFF,TGTGCCAGCAGTTTAGTGGGGTATGTCACTGAAGCTTTCTTT
TRBJ2-2,NA,TRBV5-1,NA,CASSQTETSNTGELFF,TGCGCCAGCAGCCAGACGGAGACTTCGAACACCGGGGAGCTGTTTTTT
TRBJ2-3,TRBD1,TRBV30,NA,CAWGQGARTDTQYF,TGTGCCTGGGGCCAGGGGGCGCGGACAGATACGCAGTATTTT
TRBJ2-1,TRBD2,TRBV7-2,NA,CASSFRLAGTTDNEQFF,TGTGCCAGCAGCTTTCGACTAGCGGGGACAACGGACAATGAGCAGTTCTTC
TRBJ2-7,NA,TRBV19,few,CASSRSAVSYEQYF,TGTGCCAGTAGTAGATCGGCAGTCTCCTACGAGCAGTACTTC
TRBJ2-3,TRBD1,TRBV29-1,many,CSLDRGSTDTQYF,TGCAGCCTAGACAGGGGGAGCACAGATACGCAGTATTTT
TRBJ1-2,NA,TRBV7-2,NA,CASSVQSGTQNYGYTF,TGTGCCAGCAGCGTCCAATCCGGGACACAGAACTATGGCTACACCTTC
TRBJ2-1,NA,TRBV7-2,few,CASTLGWGSYNEQFF,TGTGCCAGCACCCTAGGCTGGGGGTCCTACAATGAGCAGTTCTTC
TRBJ1-6,NA,TRBV4-1,many,CASSHRRTAGNSPLHF,TGCGCCAGCAGCCACCGGCGCACAGCAGGAAATTCACCCCTCCACTTT
TRBJ2-3,NA,TRBV29-1,few,CSVDSDTQYF,TGCAGCGTCGATTCAGATACGCAGTATTTT
TRBJ2-3,NA,TRBV5-6,NA,CASSLQGSDTQYF,TGTGCCAGCAGCTTGCAGGGCTCAGATACGCAGTATTTT
TRBJ2-1,TRBD2,TRBV11-2,few,CASSLVIGTSKDNEQFF,TGTGCCAGCAGCTTAGTAATAGGGACTAGCAAAGACAATGAGCAGTTCTTC
TRBJ2-7,NA,TRBV30,NA,CAWSVLMAYEQYF,TGTGCCTGGAGTGTACTCATGGCCTACGAGCAGTACTTC
TRBJ2-7,TRBD1,TRBV27,NA,CASSLMGQSRQEQYF,TGTGCCAGCAGTTTAATGGGACAGTCGCGTCAGGAGCAGTACTTC
TRBJ1-2,NA,TRBV5-4,NA,CASSLDSGSFTYTF,TGTGCCAGCAGCTTGGATTCGGGGAGTTTCACCTACACCTTC
TRBJ2-1,TRBD2,TRBV11-2,few,CASSFGLAGGHEQFF,TGTGCCAGCAGCTTTGGCCTAGCGGGGGGGCATGAGCAGTTCTTC
TRBJ1-2,NA,TRBV7-9,few,CASSPQTLAYGYTF,TGTGCCAGCAGCCCTCAGACTCTTGCATACGGCTACACCTTC
TRBJ2-7,TRBD2,TRBV6-5,NA,CASSPSGGAVGEQYF,TGTGCCAGCAGCCCTAGCGGGGGGGCCGTGGGAGAGCAGTACTTC
TRBJ2-1,NA,TRBV28,NA,CASSSPLEGPYNEQFF,TGTGCCAGCAGTTCCCCGTTGGAGGGCCCTTACAATGAGCAGTTCTTC
TRBJ2-1,TRBD2,TRBV11-2,few,CASSFILGGGPLNEQFF,TGTGCCAGCAGCTTTATTCTTGGCGGGGGGCCCTTAAATGAGCAGTTCTTC
TRBJ2-1,NA,TRBV7-8,NA,CASSLTSGAFF,TGTGCCAGCAGCTTAACGTCAGGGGCATTCTTC
TRBJ1-3,NA,TRBV30,NA,CAWSVSRGNTIYF,TGTGCCTGGAGTGTATCCCGAGGAAACACCATATATTTT
TRBJ1-4,NA,TRBV5-6,NA,CASSLDMDPNEKLFF,TGTGCCAGCAGCTTGGATATGGACCCGAATGAAAAACTGTTTTTT
TRBJ2-3,TRBD1,TRBV7-8,NA,CASTPGQGSADTQYF,TGTGCCAGCACCCCGGGACAGGGTTCGGCAGATACGCAGTATTTT
TRBJ2-6,TRBD1,TRBV23-1,NA,CASNPDRGVSGANVLTF,TGCGCCAGCAATCCGGACAGGGGTGTCTCTGGGGCCAACGTCCTGACTTTC
TRBJ2-3,NA,TRBV9,NA,CASSHQSDTQYF,TGTGCCAGCAGCCACCAGTCGGATACGCAGTATTTT
TRBJ1-2,NA,TRBV29-1,NA,CSEGGSYGYTF,TGCAGCGAAGGAGGTAGCTATGGCTACACCTTC
TRBJ1-1,NA,TRBV5-1,NA,CASSLTPRELNTEAFF,TGCGCCAGCAGCTTAACCCCCAGGGAGCTGAACACTGAAGCTTTCTTT
TRBJ2-5,NA,TRBV7-7,NA,CASSRRGVGETQYF,TGTGCTAGCAGCCGCAGAGGGGTTGGAGAGACCCAGTACTTC
TRBJ1-2,TRBD1,TRBV6-5,few,CASSTTGSNGYTF,TGTGCCAGCAGTACGACAGGGTCCAATGGCTACACCTTC
TRBJ1-1,NA,TRBV18,NA,CASSPLESFERNTEAFF,TGTGCCAGCTCACCCCTGGAGAGTTTTGAGAGGAACACTGAAGCTTTCTTT
TRBJ2-7,TRBD1,TRBV27,NA,CASSLSPTGVFYEQYF,TGTGCCAGCAGTTTAAGCCCCACAGGGGTTTTCTACGAGCAGTACTTC
TRBJ1-4,NA,TRBV19,few,CASSLEDEKLFF,TGTGCCAGTAGCCTCGAGGATGAAAAACTGTTTTTT
TRBJ2-7,NA,TRBV6-5,few,CASSYSVAASVYEQYF,TGTGCCAGCAGTTACTCAGTCGCTGCCTCGGTATACGAGCAGTACTTC
TRBJ1-5,NA,TRBV27,few,CASSTSRGRRQPQHF,TGTGCCAGCAGCACCAGCCGGGGGCGAAGGCAGCCCCAGCATTTT
TRBJ2-2,TRBD1,TRBV19,NA,CASRGPNTGELFF,TGTGCCAGCAGGGGGCCGAACACCGGGGAGCTGTTTTTT
TRBJ2-2,TRBD2,TRBV5-1,few,CASSFTSGDTGELFF,TGCGCCAGCAGCTTCACTAGCGGGGACACCGGGGAGCTGTTTTTT
TRBJ1-1,NA,TRBV2,few,CASKGRVGSNTEAFF,TGTGCCAGCAAGGGGCGGGTGGGGAGCAACACTGAAGCTTTCTTT
TRBJ1-6,NA,TRBV7-2,NA,CASSLALPGGSYNSPLHF,TGTGCCAGCAGCTTAGCGCTCCCGGGGGGCTCCTATAATTCACCCCTCCACTTT
TRBJ2-3,TRBD2,TRBV12-5,few,CASFGLAGSSTDTQYF,TGTGCTAGTTTCGGACTAGCGGGGAGTTCAACAGATACGCAGTATTTT
TRBJ2-7,NA,TRBV2,NA,CASTPVDVSYEQYF,TGTGCCAGCACCCCGGTCGACGTATCCTACGAGCAGTACTTC
TRBJ2-7,TRBD2,TRBV28,NA,CASSPLDSGGDEQYF,TGTGCCAGCAGTCCCTTGGATAGCGGGGGGGACGAGCAGTACTTC
TRBJ2-6,NA,TRBV7-9,NA,CASSSWRGVESSGANVLTF,TGTGCCAGCAGCTCCTGGAGAGGGGTCGAGAGCTCTGGGGCCAACGTCCTGACTTTC
TRBJ2-5,NA,TRBV4-1,NA,CASSQRLTAQETQYF,TGCGCCAGCAGCCAACGACTAACAGCTCAAGAGACCCAGTACTTC